This is a list of T cell receptor beta chains from one sample in a study of blood T cell repertoires in COVID-19. The method was immunoSEQ multiplex PCR; TCRdb's version includes in-frame clones alone and lacks a portion of them. This sample yields roughly 150,000 clones, of which roughly 85% are seen a single time; around 4.6% belongs to the top ten. Sequencing used peripheral blood. The origin of the receptors is a human donor in a cohort sampled during active COVID-19. Both conserved end residues are part of each CDR3. The listing skips clone size in some rows; elsewhere it reads once, few, many or a size class.

J | size | V | CDR3
TRBJ2-7 | NA | TRBV5-4 | CASSSNRATYEQYF
TRBJ2-5 | NA | TRBV28 | CASSLVGGLRETQYF
TRBJ2-5 | once | TRBV2 | CASVARGGETQYF
TRBJ2-7 | NA | TRBV5-6 | CASSWTSGGFFEQYF
TRBJ2-3 | NA | TRBV15 | CATSTRLAGGDTQYF
TRBJ2-3 | NA | TRBV28 | CASHFTLQGGTDTQYF
TRBJ2-2 | NA | TRBV4-2 | CASSQGTTGPGELFF
TRBJ1-3 | NA | TRBV5-8 | CASSFTGSGNTIYF
TRBJ2-7 | NA | TRBV30 | CAWSVIGGGRDYEQYF
TRBJ1-1 | once | TRBV12-3/TRBV12-4 | CASSPGGTEAFF
TRBJ2-1 | NA | TRBV7-9 | CASSLLTPNEQFF
TRBJ2-7 | NA | TRBV18 | CASSPLPLTGETYEQYF
TRBJ1-6 | once | TRBV19 | CASTGNYNSPLHF
TRBJ2-3 | once | TRBV19 | CASSGGLAGGPTDTQYF
TRBJ2-3 | NA | TRBV6-1 | CASSEWAGKLTDTQYF
TRBJ1-2 | NA | TRBV7-8 | CASSLAPGTFNYGYTF
TRBJ1-2 | once | TRBV6-1 | CASSESEAGYTF
TRBJ1-1 | NA | TRBV4-3 | CASSQDLETGLNTEAFF
TRBJ2-2 | NA | TRBV27 | CASRLQAGGGELFF
TRBJ1-1 | NA | TRBV27 | CASSLWGQPGGTEAFF
TRBJ2-7 | once | TRBV24-1 | CATSDQGRVEQYF
TRBJ2-7 | NA | TRBV7-8 | CASSRPRTSGRWNLGEQYF
TRBJ2-5 | NA | TRBV7-9 | CASGGGQYQETQYF
TRBJ2-5 | NA | TRBV9 | CASSVWASGETQYF
TRBJ2-7 | NA | TRBV3-1/TRBV3-2 | CASSPGTSRYEQYF
TRBJ2-6 | NA | TRBV4-1 | CASSLAGAPGANVLTF
TRBJ1-4 | few | TRBV28 | CASKTGFEKLFF
TRBJ2-7 | NA | TRBV19 | CASSTRQGPYEQYF
TRBJ1-5 | NA | TRBV5-6 | CASSLNRGYSNQPQHF
TRBJ1-3 | NA | TRBV10-3 | CAISDSRDSSGNTIYF
TRBJ2-7 | NA | TRBV24-1 | CATSATGPGYEQYF
TRBJ1-2 | NA | TRBV30 | CAWSSDSYYGYTF
TRBJ2-3 | NA | TRBV7-6 | CASSLRSREALGTQYF
TRBJ1-2 | NA | TRBV29-1 | CSVEDRGLEGYTF
TRBJ2-1 | NA | TRBV18 | CASSPVQGTPYEQFF
TRBJ1-1 | NA | TRBV11-3 | CASSQDTNTEAFF
TRBJ1-1 | NA | TRBV5-4 | CASSPRTVNTEAFF
TRBJ1-1 | NA | TRBV7-8 | CASRVQGGNTEAFF
TRBJ1-1 | NA | TRBV9 | CASSVDRGVGMNTEAFF
TRBJ2-5 | NA | TRBV7-9 | CASSLRGFGRETQYF
TRBJ1-2 | NA | TRBV5-8 | CASSLASRQAFGYGYTF
TRBJ2-7 | NA | TRBV2 | CASRLASTAEQYF
TRBJ1-1 | NA | TRBV19 | CASSWGGDTEAFF
TRBJ1-4 | NA | TRBV6-2/TRBV6-3 | CASSTSNRARNEKLFF
TRBJ2-7 | NA | TRBV7-9 | CASSTSSGTAAYEQYF
TRBJ1-2 | NA | TRBV5-4 | CASSATGQGGSNYGYTF
TRBJ2-3 | NA | TRBV7-2 | CASSLARGRRDTQYF
TRBJ1-3 | once | TRBV7-8 | CASSSWLQPEEAGNTIYF
TRBJ1-1 | NA | TRBV6-6 | CASSSALGEGTEAFF
TRBJ2-1 | NA | TRBV6-6 | CASSLASSYNEQFF
TRBJ1-2 | NA | TRBV27 | CASSSPGQNYGYTF